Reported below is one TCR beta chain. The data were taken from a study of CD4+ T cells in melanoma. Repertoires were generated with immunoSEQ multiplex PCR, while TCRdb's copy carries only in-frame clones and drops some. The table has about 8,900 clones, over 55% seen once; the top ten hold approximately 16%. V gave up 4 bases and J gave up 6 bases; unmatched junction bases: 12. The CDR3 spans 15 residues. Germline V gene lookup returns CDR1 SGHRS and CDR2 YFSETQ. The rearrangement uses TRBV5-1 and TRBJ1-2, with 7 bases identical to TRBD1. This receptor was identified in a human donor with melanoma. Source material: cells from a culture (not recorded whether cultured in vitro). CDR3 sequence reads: CASSGGTATFNGYTF. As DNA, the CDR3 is TGCGCCAGCAGCGGTGGGACAGCAACTTTTAATGGCTACACCTTC.